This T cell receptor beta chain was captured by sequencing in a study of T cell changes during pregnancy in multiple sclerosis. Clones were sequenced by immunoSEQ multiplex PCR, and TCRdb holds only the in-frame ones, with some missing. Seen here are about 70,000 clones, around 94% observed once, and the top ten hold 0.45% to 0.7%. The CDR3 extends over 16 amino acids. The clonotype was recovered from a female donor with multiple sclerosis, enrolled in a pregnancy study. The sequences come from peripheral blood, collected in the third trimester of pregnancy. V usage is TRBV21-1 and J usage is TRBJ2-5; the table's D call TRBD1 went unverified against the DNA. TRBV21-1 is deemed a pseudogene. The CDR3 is CASSKYWALYQETQYF. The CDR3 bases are TGTGCCAGCAGCAAATATTGGGCTTTGTACCAAGAGACCCAGTACTTC.